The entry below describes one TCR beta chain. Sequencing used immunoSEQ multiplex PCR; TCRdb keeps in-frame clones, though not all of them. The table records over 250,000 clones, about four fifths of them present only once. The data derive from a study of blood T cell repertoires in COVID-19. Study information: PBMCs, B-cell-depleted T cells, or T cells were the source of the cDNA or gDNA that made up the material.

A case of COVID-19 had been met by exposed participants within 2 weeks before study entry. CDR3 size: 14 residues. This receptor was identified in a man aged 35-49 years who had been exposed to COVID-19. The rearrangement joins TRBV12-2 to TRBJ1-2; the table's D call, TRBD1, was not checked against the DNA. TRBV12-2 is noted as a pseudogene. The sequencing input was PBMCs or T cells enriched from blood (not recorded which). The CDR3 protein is CASRFRSVQSVYTF. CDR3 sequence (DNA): TGTGCAAGTCGCTTTCGCAGTGTACAGTCTGTCTACACCTTC.